What follows describes a single T cell receptor beta chain. Its antigen is not known. This entry belongs to a study of T cell responses to AZD1222 COVID-19 vaccine. The CDR3 consists of 13 residues. The V gene's germline CDR1 is SGHRS and CDR2 YFSETQ. Unmatched junction bases numbered 6, after V lost 2 bases and J lost 10 bases. Findings of the study overall: The donor cohort was predominantly white British with a female majority, and clonal diversity may have been underestimated. At 160-218 and 743-854, vaccine-associated CD4 TCRs were dominant, and they spanned spike.

Profiling relied on immunoSEQ multiplex PCR, and the TCRdb table lists in-frame clones only, not all of them. The sample consists of about 83,000 clones, 70% to 90% of them appearing once. The source of this sequence is an adult in good health. Sequencing used peripheral blood, obtained on day 0 of MenACWY control vaccination. V is TRBV5-1 and J is TRBJ2-1; 7 positions match TRBD2. CDR3 amino acids: CASSFWGGEEQFF. CDR3 nucleotide sequence: TGCGCCAGCAGCTTTTGGGGGGGAGAAGAGCAGTTCTTC.